Detailed here is one T cell receptor (beta chain). Its target is unknown. The data derive from a study of T cell responses to AZD1222 COVID-19 vaccine. Study-wide background: Second-dose groups at about 4 or about 12 weeks were pooled. General study findings and limits: Baseline antibody screening turned up just six seropositive AZD1222 recipients.

This table comes from immunoSEQ multiplex PCR, and its TCRdb copy is limited to in-frame clones, with some not included. In the table there are around 160,000 clones, roughly 91% of which are singletons. In germline, CDR1 is MNHEY, CDR2 SVGAGI. This CDR3 contains 13 residues. V lost 10 bases and J lost 2, with 13 bases in between. The J gene is TRBJ2-3, the V gene TRBV6-5, with TRBD2 as a possible D gene (5 bases). The specimen was peripheral blood, collected on day 0 of AZD1222 vaccination. This sequence originates from an adult in good health. DNA of the CDR3: TGTGCCACCACTAGGACCTACACAGATACGCAGTATTTT. It encodes CATTRTYTDTQYF.